This TCR beta chain appears in the sequencing data of a study of monozygotic twins with inflammatory bowel disease. In germline, CDR1 is SGHTA, CDR2 FQGTGA. The CDR3 is made up of 14 amino acids. Comment on this clonotype: Antigen unknown.

Template-switch reactions added UMIs with a 6-nucleotide sample barcode. Two rounds of nested PCR, of roughly 17 and 9 cycles, were run on TCRalpha and TCRbeta cDNA. Using the 5' RACE reads, TCRdb records one entry per CDR3 protein without DNA. The sample has over 350,000 distinct CDR3 sequences. Notes on the study in general: Compared with healthy twins, IBD patients shared fewer clonotypes with others, especially with disease activity. Diversity of TCRbeta measured by inverse Simpson was lower in IBD patients than in healthy co-twins.

This TCR came from a human donor with ulcerative colitis or Crohn's disease, or a healthy co-twin of an affected twin (not recorded which). V usage is TRBV7-3 and J usage is TRBJ2-7; the D call of TRBD1 rests on TCRdb alone, since no DNA is present to check it. The sample was blood. CDR3 protein: CASSPRAGGDEQYF. Together with reference TRBV7-3 and TRBJ2-7, the CDR3 gives the full variable domain: GAGVSQTPSNKVTEKGKYVELRCDPISGHTALYWYRQSLGQGPEFLIYFQGTGAADDSGLPNDRFFAVRPEGSVSTLKIQRTERGDSAVYLCASSPRAGGDEQYFGPGTRLTVT.